These 5 T cell receptor beta chains were all obtained from the same sample, sequenced in a study of T-cell reconstitution after alpha-beta-depleted transplantation in children. Researchers prepared the TCRbeta library using unique molecular identifiers, the study reports. TCRdb itself ran the PCR reads through MiXCR, one entry per CDR3 protein. The sample lists fewer than 550,000 distinct CDR3 sequences; roughly an eighth were seen once. This specimen was PBMCs, mostly from graft donor cells, taken 180 days after TCRalphabeta/CD19-depleted stem cell transplant. Every receptor here comes from a female patient aged 2-9 years who had a stem cell transplant for aplastic anemia, so the T cells may come from the graft donor.

The rearrangement joins TRBV5-1 to TRBJ2-6; D is ambiguous. This CDR3 comprises 17 residues. In germline, CDR1 is SGHRS, CDR2 YFSETQ. V lost 0 bases, J lost 4 bases, and 14 bases lay in between. The CDR3: CASSLAGSPNGANVLTF. The CDR3 DNA follows: TGCGCCAGCAGCTTGGCCGGCAGTCCCAACGGGGCCAACGTCCTGACTTTC.

This clonotype has at least ten counts. This chain joins TRBV4-3 and TRBJ2-3; TRBD2 might be the D (5 bases). Trimming took 2 bases from V and 2 from J, leaving 8 bases between them. Germline V CDR1 and CDR2: LGHNA, YSLEER. The CDR3 runs 14 residues. CDR3 bases: TGCGCCAGCAGCCAAAGGGAGATCACAGATACGCAGTATTTT. Translating it yields CASSQREITDTQYF.

This clonotype was counted many times. V is TRBV28 and J is TRBJ1-4; possible D gene TRBD1, 6 bases. Germline-derived CDR1 and CDR2 are MDHEN and SYDVKM. V was pared by 3 bases and J by 0 bases, with 8 bases between. This CDR3 contains 15 residues. In DNA form, the CDR3 reads TGTGCCAGCAGTTTCCCAGGGGCAACTAATGAAAAACTGTTTTTT. This translates into CASSFPGATNEKLFF.

The chain is built from TRBV12-3 or TRBV12-4 and TRBJ2-2; D gene uncertain. V shed 3 bases and J shed 1 base, with 21 bases lying between them. CDR3 length: 19 residues. The DNA of the CDR3 is TGTGCCAGCAGTTTCGGCCTGGCTCGCTATATAGTGAACACCGGGGAGCTGTTTTTT. It translates to CASSFGLARYIVNTGELFF.

In this sample, this clonotype turned up many times. This chain connects TRBV6-2 or TRBV6-3 to TRBJ2-7, with 8 bases matching TRBD2. Germline CDR1 is MNHEY and CDR2 is SVGEGT. There are 19 residues in the CDR3. With 0 bases clipped from V and 0 bases from J, the junction kept 13 bases outside the gene matches. This chain's CDR3 is CASSYSADSLTSVSYEQYV. The DNA of the CDR3 is TGTGCCAGCAGTTACTCGGCAGACTCCCTGACTAGCGTCTCCTACGAGCAGTACGTC.